These 30 T cell receptor beta chains were sequenced from one sample in a study of Ad26.COV2.S vaccination and SARS-CoV-2 variants. Data came from immunoSEQ multiplex PCR; TCRdb stores just in-frame clones and leaves some out. Here the sample spans over 450,000 clones, 89% being singletons. The treatment here: some 19 received Ad26.COV2.S at low or high dose, single or two shots; 5 received placebo; per-sample allocation not given. Day 63 after the first vaccine or placebo injection was the time point for sampling. The sample here was peripheral blood, taken in a trial of Ad26.COV2.S vaccine versus placebo. These receptors were obtained from a person between 18 and 60 years old who received the Ad26.COV2.S COVID-19 vaccine or a placebo.

This clone has just one count. This chain uses TRBV28 with TRBJ2-1; the match to TRBD1 covers 7 bases. This CDR3 contains 13 residues. Germline CDR1 and CDR2: MDHEN and SYDVKM. With 8 bases clipped from V and 2 bases from J, the junction kept 3 bases outside the gene matches. CDR3 nucleotide sequence: TGTGCCAGCCACAGGGGTCCCTACAATGAGCAGTTCTTC. Its protein is CASHRGPYNEQFF. Full variable domain (outside the CDR3, taken from reference TRBV28 and TRBJ2-1): DVKVTQSSRYLVKRTGEKVFLECVQDMDHENMFWYRQDPGLGLRLIYFSYDVKMKEKGDIPEGYSVSREKKERFSLILESASTNQTSMYLCASHRGPYNEQFFGPGTRLTVL.

The chain carries TRBV9 and TRBJ1-2; D unclear. The V gene lost 0 bases and the J gene lost 3 bases, with 3 bases spanning the gap. Per the germline V gene, CDR1 is SGDLS and CDR2 is YYNGEE. This CDR3 region has 12 residues. CDR3 nucleotides: TGTGCCAGCAGCGTAGCGGACTATGGCTACACCTTC. This codes for CASSVADYGYTF.

This chain joins TRBV6-5 and TRBJ2-3; D may be TRBD1 (5 bases). In germline, CDR1 is MNHEY, CDR2 SVGAGI. Deletions cut 0 bases from V and 1 base from J, with 8 bases between. The CDR3 has 15 amino acids. This CDR3 is CASSYSPRGTDTQYF. The CDR3 DNA reads TGTGCCAGCAGTTACTCGCCCAGGGGCACAGATACGCAGTATTTT.

The chain links TRBV9 to TRBJ1-5, with D perhaps TRBD1 (6 bases). The CDR3 contains 15 residues. Germline V CDR1 and CDR2: SGDLS, YYNGEE. Trimming stripped 4 bases from V and 2 bases from J, with 13 bases between. In DNA, the CDR3 is TGTGCCAGCAGCCAGGGGACGGGTCGCAATCAGCCCCAGCATTTT. Residues: CASSQGTGRNQPQHF.

Here the CDR3 reads CASSLGLAGNLPNNEQFF. The CDR3 DNA reads TGTGCCAGCAGCTTAGGTCTAGCGGGGAACCTTCCTAACAATGAGCAGTTCTTC. This rearrangement joins TRBV7-6 to TRBJ2-1, with TRBD2 identical over 9 bases. Germline V gives CDR1 SGHVS, CDR2 FNYEAQ. This CDR3 comprises 18 residues. Trimming at V came to 1 base and at J to 5 bases, leaving 12 bases not matched to a gene.

J is TRBJ2-1 and V is TRBV7-8; a weak D match, TRBD1 (6 bases). The V end lost 5 bases, the J end lost 9 bases, and 14 bases lay between the germline ends. Germline V gene lookup returns CDR1 SGHVS and CDR2 FQNEAQ. The CDR3 spans 13 residues. In DNA, the CDR3 is TGTGCCAGCAGCCAGGGGACCGCAGGTGAGCAGTTCTTC. Encoded protein: CASSQGTAGEQFF.

This rearrangement joins TRBV5-8 to TRBJ1-5; no clear D gene. The CDR3 is 15 residues long. Germline-derived CDR1 and CDR2 are SGHTS and YDEGEE. The V end lost 1 base, the J end lost 2 bases, and 10 bases lay between the germline ends. Written as DNA, the CDR3 is TGTGCCAGCAGCTTGCTAGTCGGGGGCAATCAGCCCCAGCATTTT. The encoded protein is CASSLLVGGNQPQHF.

The CDR3: CAWSQGADTQYF. Written as DNA, the CDR3 is TGTGCCTGGAGCCAGGGTGCAGATACGCAGTATTTT. The V call is TRBV30, the J call TRBJ2-3; D is perhaps TRBD1 (5 bases). Germline V gene sequence: CDR1 GTSNPN, CDR2 SVGIG (reference sequence). Trimming took off 3 bases at V and 4 bases at J, with 8 bases between the two ends. The CDR3 is made up of 12 amino acids.

The chain combines TRBV28 with TRBJ2-7, with 7 positions matching TRBD1. The ends lost 5 bases at V and 5 bases at J; junction bases unmatched: 12. Germline V gene sequence: CDR1 MDHEN, CDR2 SYDVKM. The CDR3 contains 15 residues. CDR3 loop: CASSIPRDRVNEQYF. DNA for the CDR3: TGTGCCAGCAGTATCCCCCGAGACAGGGTTAACGAGCAGTACTTC.

A note on this clone: Other DNA sequences of this sample code for an identical CDR3. The rearrangement uses TRBV6-6 and TRBJ1-2; weak D call: TRBD1 (5 bases). CDR1 and CDR2 from the germline V gene are MNHNY and SVGAGI (reference sequence). This CDR3 comprises 13 residues. The V and J ends lost 6 bases and 2 bases respectively, with 10 bases between them. Written as DNA, the CDR3 is TGTGCCAGCAGCGTCCAGGGAAACTATGGCTACACCTTC. As protein: CASSVQGNYGYTF.

The rearrangement uses TRBV11-2 and TRBJ1-2; perhaps TRBD1 as D (5 bases). Germline V lookup: CDR1 SGHAT, CDR2 FQNNGV. This CDR3 spans 14 amino acids. V shed 1 base and J shed 5 bases, with 11 bases lying between them. The chain's CDR3 is CASSLARGGYGYTF. The CDR3 DNA follows: TGTGCCAGCAGCTTAGCCCGGGGCGGGTATGGCTACACCTTC.

The chain combines TRBV7-2 with TRBJ1-2, with D hard to call. CDR3 length: 13 amino acids. Trimming removed 6 bases at V and 5 bases at J, with 13 bases between. Germline V gene lookup returns CDR1 SGHTA and CDR2 FQGNSA. The CDR3 DNA reads as TGTGCCAGCAGTCAAGACTACTCATATGGCTACACCTTC. Translating it yields CASSQDYSYGYTF.

J is TRBJ1-6 and V is TRBV28; D may be TRBD1 (5 bases). V lost 6 bases, J lost 5 bases, and 11 bases lay in between. Germline CDR1 MDHEN, CDR2 SYDVKM. The CDR3 contains 14 residues. CDR3 sequence: CASRGEWNNSPLHF. The CDR3 bases are TGTGCCAGCAGGGGGGAGTGGAATAATTCACCCCTCCACTTT.

This clone was seen just once. V and J are TRBV30 and TRBJ1-4; no clear D. Germline V gene data show CDR1 as GTSNPN and CDR2 as SVGIG (reference sequence). The CDR3 spans 13 residues. CDR3 residues: CAAKGADNEKLFF. DNA of the CDR3: TGTGCTGCCAAGGGCGCCGATAATGAAAAACTGTTTTTT.

Worth noting for this clone: Sequence at one end of the junction differs from germline and may be a read error. The V gene is TRBV7-7, the J gene TRBJ2-5; 9 bases are shared with TRBD1. The germline gives CDR1 SSHAT, CDR2 FNYEAQ (reference sequence). The CDR3 length is 15 residues. CDR3 DNA sequence: TGTGCTAGCAGCTTCGGACAGGGGCACCAAGAGACCCAGTACTTC. Its protein is CASSFGQGHQETQYF. Combining the CDR3 with reference TRBV7-7 and TRBJ2-5 gives the whole variable domain GAGVSQSPRYKVTKRGQDVTLRCDPISSHATLYWYQQALGQGPEFLTYFNYEAQPDKSGLPSDRFSAERPEGSISTLTIQRTEQRDSAMYRCASSFGQGHQETQYFGPGTRLLVL.

The chain couples TRBV6-2 or TRBV6-3 to TRBJ2-7, with a tentative D call TRBD1 (6 bases). This CDR3 has 15 residues. The V gene lost 0 bases and the J gene lost 2 bases, with 11 bases spanning the gap. From germline, CDR1 is MNHEY and CDR2 SVGEGT. CDR3 coding DNA: TGTGCCAGCAGTTACTCGGGCAGGGGCACCTACGAGCAGTACTTC. As protein: CASSYSGRGTYEQYF.

J is TRBJ2-1 and V is TRBV5-4; no clear D gene. The CDR3 extends over 13 amino acids. Germline loops: CDR1 SGHNT, CDR2 YYREEE (reference sequence). V lost 2 bases and J lost 8, with 11 bases in between. CDR3 coding DNA: TGTGCCAGCAGCTTAAAGTTAGGCGATGAGCAGTTCTTC. Translated: CASSLKLGDEQFF.

The chain joins TRBV30 to TRBJ2-7; no firm D call. V was clipped by 2 bases and J by 3 bases, with 11 bases between them. Per germline, CDR1 GTSNPN and CDR2 SVGIG (reference sequence). The CDR3 is 13 residues long. In DNA form, the CDR3 reads TGTGCCTGGAGTTCGGTGACCGTCTACGAGCAGTACTTC. Protein sequence: CAWSSVTVYEQYF.

V is TRBV11-2 and J is TRBJ1-4; TRBD1 is a possible D gene (5 bases). Per germline, CDR1 SGHAT and CDR2 FQNNGV. This CDR3 region has 16 residues. Trimming shortened V by 5 bases and J by 6 bases, and 19 bases separated the two germline ends. The CDR3 sequence is CASSAFLGVGYEKLFF. The CDR3 nucleotides read TGTGCCAGCAGCGCCTTCTTAGGGGTAGGATATGAAAAACTGTTTTTT.

The CDR3 spells CASSPTGDGEKLFF. The CDR3 DNA follows: TGTGCCAGCTCACCGACAGGGGACGGTGAAAAACTGTTTTTT. The rearrangement links TRBV18 to TRBJ1-4, with 8 bases fitting TRBD1. CDR1 and CDR2 from the germline V gene are KGHSH and LQKENI. V lost 3 bases to trimming and J lost 7 bases; unmatched junction nucleotides: 4. CDR3 length: 14 amino acids.

This chain joins TRBV7-9 and TRBJ1-1; D call uncertain. V gave up 1 base and J gave up 2 bases, with 11 bases separating them. Looked up from germline, CDR1 is SEHNR and CDR2 is FQNEAQ (reference sequence). The CDR3 loop spans 15 amino acids. CDR3 DNA: TGTGCCAGCAGCTTAGGGGAAATGGGTAACACTGAAGCTTTCTTT. Translation: CASSLGEMGNTEAFF.

The rearrangement links TRBV27 to TRBJ2-2, with D possibly TRBD2 on 6 matching bases. The V gene's germline CDR1 is MNHEY and CDR2 SMNVEV (reference sequence). The CDR3 sequence is 15 residues long. The V end was cut by 6 bases, the J end by 3 bases, with 14 bases between. This CDR3 is CASRRGGTHTGELFF. In DNA, the CDR3 is TGTGCCAGCAGGCGGGGTGGGACGCACACCGGGGAGCTGTTTTTT.

Worth noting for this clone: The same CDR3 arises from other DNA sequences in this sample as well. The V call is TRBV2, the J call TRBJ1-1; D is unresolved. Germline values: CDR1 SNHLY, CDR2 FYNNEI. Trimming removed 6 bases at V and 11 bases at J, with 10 bases between. The CDR3 runs to 10 residues. The CDR3 spells CASRGGRAFF. The DNA of the CDR3 is TGTGCCAGCAGGGGCGGGCGCGCTTTCTTT.

This sequence joins TRBV6-5 and TRBJ2-1; 7 positions agree with TRBD2. The CDR3 has 16 amino acids. V lost 0 bases, J lost 6 bases, and 8 bases stayed unmatched. Germline CDR1 and CDR2: MNHEY and SVGAGI. Here the CDR3 DNA reads TGTGCCAGCAGTTACTCGTCTAGCGGAGGACGCAATGAGCAGTTCTTC. Translated: CASSYSSSGGRNEQFF.

CDR3 nucleotide sequence: TGTGCCAGTAGTATAACCGGGGAGGCAACTAATGAAAAACTGTTTTTT. Its protein is CASSITGEATNEKLFF. The rearrangement links TRBV19 to TRBJ1-4; D is undetermined. Trimming took 2 bases from V and 0 from J, leaving 10 bases between them. The CDR3 runs 16 residues. Germline-derived CDR1 and CDR2 are LNHDA and SQIVND (reference sequence).

The chain combines TRBV6-5 with TRBJ1-5, with 7 nucleotides matching TRBD1. The germline V gene has CDR1 MNHEY and CDR2 SVGAGI. CDR3 length: 14 amino acids. Trimming removed 5 bases from V and 1 base from J; junction bases left unmatched: 2. Here the CDR3 reads CASSQDRSNQPQHF. The CDR3 nucleotides read TGTGCCAGCAGTCAGGACAGGAGCAATCAGCCCCAGCATTTT.

The genes are TRBV5-1 and TRBJ1-6, with 9 bases aligning to TRBD1. Losses at the gene ends were 0 bases for V and 10 bases for J; bases not matched to a gene: 14. The CDR3 is 18 residues long. Germline V CDR1 and CDR2: SGHRS, YFSETQ. CDR3 residues: CASSLAAGQGRVGSPLHF. The CDR3 bases are TGCGCCAGCAGCTTGGCCGCGGGACAGGGAAGGGTAGGATCACCCCTCCACTTT.

The gene calls are TRBV18 and TRBJ1-4; D is ambiguous. This CDR3 has 14 amino acids. V lost 3 bases and J 5 bases, leaving 10 bases between the germline ends. Germline values: CDR1 KGHSH, CDR2 LQKENI. The CDR3 region has the DNA TGTGCCAGCTCACCGGACCGCTACAATGAAAAACTGTTTTTT. Translation: CASSPDRYNEKLFF.

This rearrangement joins TRBV5-1 to TRBJ1-4; D gene uncertain. CDR1 and CDR2 from the germline V gene are SGHRS and YFSETQ. V lost 4 bases to trimming and J lost 0 bases, with 13 bases between them. The CDR3 loop spans 16 amino acids. CDR3: CASSRASVATNEKLFF. CDR3 nucleotides: TGCGCCAGCAGCAGAGCCTCGGTCGCAACTAATGAAAAACTGTTTTTT.

This clone has only a few counts. The CDR3 loop is CASPRTGNTEAFF. CDR3 DNA sequence: TGCGCCAGCCCTAGGACAGGTAACACTGAAGCTTTCTTT. V usage is TRBV10-1 and J usage is TRBJ1-1; 7 bases fit TRBD1. The J segment lost 2 bases and the V segment lost 8 bases, leaving 5 bases of the junction unmatched. Germline V gene sequence: CDR1 WNHNN, CDR2 SYGVQD (reference sequence). The CDR3 has 13 residues.